This passage covers 20 T cell receptor beta chains from one sample sequenced in a study of blood T cell repertoires in COVID-19. The protocol was immunoSEQ multiplex PCR, while the TCRdb copy is restricted to in-frame clones and leaves out a portion. The sample consists of roughly 70,000 clones, 90% of them appearing once. The sample comprised peripheral blood. The source is a human donor in a cohort sampled during active COVID-19.

The chain carries TRBV3-1 (or the pseudogene TRBV3-2) and TRBJ1-2, with no clear D. Germline loops: CDR1 LGHDT, CDR2 YNNKEL (reference sequence). There are 15 residues in the CDR3. Trimming pared 4 bases from V and 0 bases from J, leaving 12 bases between. CDR3 DNA: TGTGCCAGCAGCCCGAACAGAGTTACTAACTATGGCTACACCTTC. Amino acid sequence: CASSPNRVTNYGYTF.

The gene calls are TRBV5-8 and TRBJ1-3; possible D gene TRBD1, 6 bases. V dropped 9 bases and J dropped 4 bases, with 8 bases sitting between them. CDR3 size: 11 residues. CDR1 SGHTS and CDR2 YDEGEE come from the germline V gene. This CDR3 is CANGQGNTIYF. The CDR3 nucleotides are TGTGCCAATGGACAGGGAAACACCATATATTTT.

The chain is built from TRBV7-2 and TRBJ1-1; D call uncertain. CDR1 and CDR2 from the germline V gene are SGHTA and FQGNSA. CDR3 length: 14 amino acids. The germline V and J ends were trimmed by 0 bases and 1 base, with 6 bases remaining between them. CDR3 loop: CASSLAFGNTEAFF. CDR3 DNA sequence: TGTGCCAGCAGCTTAGCATTCGGGAACACTGAAGCTTTCTTT.

V and J are TRBV29-1 and TRBJ2-6; D remains unclear. V shed 5 bases and J shed 0 bases, with 5 bases lying between them. Germline V lookup: CDR1 SQVTM, CDR2 ANQGSEA. The CDR3 spans 13 residues. CDR3 DNA: TGCAGCGTTCGTCGCTCTGGGGCCAACGTCCTGACTTTC. Protein sequence: CSVRRSGANVLTF.

The chain has TRBV5-5 and TRBJ1-2; D gene ambiguous. This CDR3 contains 15 residues. Deletions cut 4 bases from V and 8 bases from J, with 21 bases between. Germline-derived CDR1 and CDR2 are SGHKS and YYEKEE (reference sequence). The CDR3 loop is CASSLTGEVPGGYTF. For the CDR3, the DNA is TGTGCCAGCAGCCTGACGGGAGAGGTCCCGGGAGGCTACACCTTC.

This clone was observed once. The CDR3 is CASSNPGGKTQYF. The DNA of the CDR3 is TGTGCCAGTAGTAATCCGGGGGGGAAGACCCAGTACTTC. This sequence joins TRBV19 and TRBJ2-5; 8 bases are a match to TRBD2. CDR3 length: 13 amino acids. Germline lookup yields CDR1 LNHDA and CDR2 SQIVND (reference sequence). With V trimmed by 4 bases and J by 6 bases, 4 bases remained unmatched.

The chain uses TRBV19 and TRBJ2-1, with 9 bases aligning to TRBD2. The CDR3 sequence is 16 residues long. Germline-derived CDR1 and CDR2 are LNHDA and SQIVND (reference sequence). The J segment lost 6 bases and the V segment lost 6 bases, leaving 12 bases of the junction unmatched. The CDR3: CASSGGGASIVNEQFF. In DNA form, the CDR3 reads TGTGCCAGTAGCGGCGGGGGGGCCTCTATAGTCAATGAGCAGTTCTTC.

The chain is built from TRBV6-1 and TRBJ1-2, with a possible D match to TRBD1 (6 bases). Germline loops: CDR1 MNHNS, CDR2 SASEGT. This CDR3 is built from 14 residues. Between the trimmed V and J ends, which lost 1 base and 3 bases, there was a span of 9 bases. The CDR3 sequence is CASSEGGLYYGYTF. The CDR3 DNA reads as TGTGCCAGCAGTGAAGGGGGGCTCTACTATGGCTACACCTTC.

This rearrangement joins TRBV19 to TRBJ2-5; 15 positions agree with TRBD2. Trimming took 3 bases from V and 4 from J; bases not matched to a gene: 12. CDR3 length: 19 residues. The V gene's germline CDR1 is LNHDA and CDR2 SQIVND (reference sequence). CDR3 nucleotide sequence: TGTGCCAGTAGTATCTTTGGCGGACTAGCGGGGGGGCCGGGAGAGACCCAGTACTTC. Protein: CASSIFGGLAGGPGETQYF.

This chain links TRBV3-1 (or the pseudogene TRBV3-2) with TRBJ1-2; no firm D call. The germline V gene encodes CDR1 LGHDT and CDR2 YNNKEL (reference sequence). V lost 0 bases, J lost 8 bases, and 10 bases lay in between. The CDR3 consists of 13 residues. The CDR3 region has the DNA TGTGCCAGCAGCCAAGAGGCCAGCAGGGGCTACACCTTC. It specifies CASSQEASRGYTF.

V is TRBV3-1 (or the pseudogene TRBV3-2) and J is TRBJ1-2; tentative D call: TRBD1 (6 bases). Trimming shortened V by 5 bases and J by 6 bases, and 16 bases separated the two germline ends. The CDR3 covers 14 residues. Looked up from germline, CDR1 is LGHDT and CDR2 is YNNKEL (reference sequence). The CDR3 sequence is CASSNRDRSDGYTF. The CDR3 coding sequence is TGTGCCAGCAGCAACAGGGATAGGTCGGATGGCTACACCTTC.

The chain couples TRBV3-1 (or the pseudogene TRBV3-2) to TRBJ1-2; D unclear. The CDR3 length is 13 residues. Trimming left V 3 bases short and J 4 bases short, with 9 bases between. Germline lookup yields CDR1 LGHDT and CDR2 YNNKEL (reference sequence). CDR3 in amino acids: CASSHGGLYGYTF. CDR3 DNA sequence: TGTGCCAGCAGCCATGGCGGGCTCTATGGCTACACCTTC.

The genes are TRBV18 and TRBJ2-2, with 8 nucleotides matching TRBD2. Per germline, CDR1 KGHSH and CDR2 LQKENI. CDR3 length equals 14 residues. The V segment lost 3 bases and the J segment 7 bases; nucleotides outside the gene matches: 4. The CDR3 sequence: CASSPLAGFGELFF. The CDR3 DNA sequence: TGTGCCAGCTCACCCTTAGCGGGATTCGGGGAGCTGTTTTTT. Complete variable domain (other parts from reference TRBV18 and TRBJ2-2): NAGVMQNPRHLVRRRGQEARLRCSPMKGHSHVYWYRQLPEEGLKFMVYLQKENIIDESGMPKERFSAEFPKEGPSILRIQQVVRGDSAAYFCASSPLAGFGELFFGEGSRLTVL.

The rearrangement links TRBV19 to TRBJ1-3, with 7 bases lining up with TRBD1. CDR1 and CDR2 from the germline V gene are LNHDA and SQIVND (reference sequence). This CDR3 is 15 amino acids long. With V trimmed by 10 bases and J by 4 bases, 13 bases remained unmatched. CDR3 in amino acids: CATAEQGTPGNTIYF. The CDR3 nucleotides read TGTGCCACCGCGGAACAGGGGACTCCCGGAAACACCATATATTTT.

The rearrangement joins TRBV5-5 to TRBJ2-7; maybe TRBD2 (7 bases). The length of the CDR3 is 14 residues. The germline V gene has CDR1 SGHKS and CDR2 YYEKEE (reference sequence). V lost 4 bases to trimming and J lost 3 bases, with 14 bases between them. The CDR3 bases are TGTGCCAGCAGCGCGGGGGCAGGAGTCTACGAGCAGTACTTC. This codes for CASSAGAGVYEQYF.

The chain recombines TRBV19 with TRBJ1-5; D gene ambiguous. V lost 8 bases and J 2 bases, leaving 19 bases between the germline ends. The CDR3 totals 16 residues. CDR1 is LNHDA and CDR2 is SQIVND in the germline V gene (reference sequence). As DNA, the CDR3 is TGTGCCAGTCTAGGTCTAGGTCGTACCGGCAATCAGCCCCAGCATTTT. Amino acid sequence: CASLGLGRTGNQPQHF.

The V gene is TRBV18, the J gene TRBJ2-7; D not certain. V was shortened by 2 bases and J by 6 bases, with 20 bases between the two germline ends. Germline V gene lookup returns CDR1 KGHSH and CDR2 LQKENI. The CDR3 runs to 16 residues. The chain's CDR3 is CASSPSPGPLVGEQYF. The CDR3 coding sequence is TGTGCCAGCTCACCAAGTCCAGGTCCATTAGTGGGCGAGCAGTACTTC. Full variable domain (remainder filled in from reference TRBV18 and TRBJ2-7): NAGVMQNPRHLVRRRGQEARLRCSPMKGHSHVYWYRQLPEEGLKFMVYLQKENIIDESGMPKERFSAEFPKEGPSILRIQQVVRGDSAAYFCASSPSPGPLVGEQYFGPGTRLTVT.

The chain carries TRBV7-9 and TRBJ2-7; D call uncertain. The CDR3 spans 14 residues. V was pared by 4 bases and J by 2 bases, with 12 bases between. CDR1 and CDR2 (germline): SEHNR, FQNEAQ (reference sequence). This CDR3 reads CASSSKPEPYEQYF. For the CDR3, the DNA is TGTGCCAGCAGCTCTAAACCGGAGCCCTACGAGCAGTACTTC.

V and J are TRBV28 and TRBJ1-1; TRBD1 agrees at 9 bases. The ends lost 3 bases at V and 4 bases at J; junction bases unmatched: 12. This CDR3 is built from 17 residues. Germline CDR1 and CDR2: MDHEN and SYDVKM. In DNA form, the CDR3 reads TGTGCCAGCAGTTTGCCCCCCGGGACAGGGTTGCCCACTGAAGCTTTCTTT. Translation gives CASSLPPGTGLPTEAFF.

The chain carries TRBV9 and TRBJ2-4, with 8 bases identical to TRBD2. The J segment lost 8 bases and the V segment lost 2 bases, leaving 12 bases of the junction unmatched. The germline V gene has CDR1 SGDLS and CDR2 YYNGEE. CDR3 length: 16 residues. The CDR3 here is CASSVTFGGGRDIQYF. DNA for the CDR3: TGTGCCAGCAGCGTTACTTTCGGCGGGGGGAGGGACATTCAGTACTTC.